Each of the 25 T cell receptor beta chains below was sequenced from the same sample in a study of shared clonotypes between healthy human individuals. Sequencing was performed with immunoSEQ multiplex PCR; in TCRdb, only in-frame clones are kept and a portion is missing. This table holds approximately 2,200,000 clones, under 95% found once. CD8 cells regarded as naive lacked CD45RO, were positively chosen for CCR7, and omitted terminally differentiated effector memory CD45RA+ cells. Sequencing input: naive CD8+ T cells from PBMCs. The receptors originated from a man in his late teens or twenties in good health. Some clones in this sample may be carry-over from other donors' samples.

The chain is built from TRBV14 and TRBJ2-7; TRBD1 agrees at 12 bases. The CDR3 consists of 16 residues. Trimming removed 2 bases from V and 7 bases from J; junction bases left unmatched: 9. The V gene's germline CDR1 is SGHDN and CDR2 FVKESK. CDR3 amino acids: CASSQLKGQGAGEQYF. DNA of the CDR3: TGTGCCAGCAGCCAACTGAAGGGACAGGGGGCGGGAGAGCAGTACTTC.

The J gene is TRBJ2-7, the V gene TRBV28, with TRBD1 matching 12 bases. V lost 5 bases and J lost 5; bases outside the gene matches: 7. The germline CDR1 and CDR2 sequences are MDHEN and SYDVKM. This CDR3 contains 15 residues. The CDR3 nucleotides are TGTGCCAGCAGTCCAACGGGACAGGGGGCCCACGAGCAGTACTTC. Its protein is CASSPTGQGAHEQYF.

The chain is built from TRBV13 and TRBJ2-1; a weak D match, TRBD2 (6 bases). Germline lookup yields CDR1 PRHDT and CDR2 FYEKMQ (reference sequence). Trimming stripped 10 bases from V and 6 bases from J, with 13 bases between. This CDR3 is built from 12 residues. The CDR3 spells CATRWDSNEQFF. The CDR3, as DNA: TGTGCCACCAGATGGGACTCCAATGAGCAGTTCTTC.

Of note for this clone: The sample carries other DNA sequences with the same CDR3. This chain connects TRBV7-2 to TRBJ2-2, with 10 bases identical to TRBD2. After removal of 1 base from V and 2 bases from J, the junction contained 1 base not matched to a gene. CDR1 and CDR2 (germline): SGHTA, FQGNSA. The CDR3 covers 16 residues. For the CDR3, the DNA is TGTGCCAGCAGCTTAGGACTAGCGGGCAACACCGGGGAGCTGTTTTTT. It is translated as CASSLGLAGNTGELFF.

CDR3 sequence reads: CASSVSGVGGEQFF. DNA of the CDR3: TGCGCCAGCAGTGTTAGCGGGGTAGGGGGTGAGCAGTTCTTC. The V gene is TRBV10-2, the J gene TRBJ2-1; TRBD2 agrees at 8 bases. The V segment lost 4 bases and the J segment 9 bases; nucleotides outside the gene matches: 8. The CDR3 extends over 14 amino acids. Germline values: CDR1 WSHSY, CDR2 SAAADI.

The chain combines TRBV10-2 with TRBJ1-2, with 8 nucleotides matching TRBD1. The V gene end was trimmed by 6 bases and the J gene end by 6 bases; junction bases not matched to a gene: 6. CDR3 size: 13 residues. Looked up from germline, CDR1 is WSHSY and CDR2 is SAAADI. The CDR3 loop reads CASSVDRADGYTF. CDR3 bases: TGCGCCAGCAGCGTGGACAGGGCGGATGGCTACACCTTC.

The gene calls are TRBV2 and TRBJ2-7; weak D call: TRBD1 (6 bases). The ends were cut back, 6 bases at V and 3 bases at J, with 12 bases in the middle. Germline V lookup: CDR1 SNHLY, CDR2 FYNNEI. This CDR3 contains 13 residues. This CDR3 is CASRGQEIYEQYF. CDR3 DNA sequence: TGTGCCAGCAGGGGACAAGAGATCTACGAGCAGTACTTC.

The chain employs TRBV2 and TRBJ2-5; D may be TRBD1 or TRBD2 (5 bases each). Germline lookup yields CDR1 SNHLY and CDR2 FYNNEI. The CDR3 sequence is 13 residues long. V lost 8 bases and J 5 bases, leaving 15 bases between the germline ends. CDR3 protein: CASLGTLVETQYF. The CDR3 coding sequence is TGTGCCAGCCTTGGGACCCTAGTGGAGACCCAGTACTTC. The variable domain in full, completed from reference TRBV2 and TRBJ2-5, reads EPEVTQTPSHQVTQMGQEVILRCVPISNHLYFYWYRQILGQKVEFLVSFYNNEISEKSEIFDDQFSVERPDGSNFTLKIRSTKLEDSAMYFCASLGTLVETQYFGPGTRLLVL.

The rearrangement uses TRBV9 and TRBJ2-3; tentative D call: TRBD1 (5 bases). Germline V gives CDR1 SGDLS, CDR2 YYNGEE. The V end lost 4 bases, the J end lost 5 bases, and 8 bases lay between the germline ends. This CDR3 has 12 amino acids. The CDR3 reads CASSKGVDTQYF. The DNA of the CDR3 is TGTGCCAGCAGCAAAGGGGTAGATACGCAGTATTTT.

The genes are TRBV30 and TRBJ1-4; tentatively, D is TRBD1 (5 bases). Germline CDR1 and CDR2: GTSNPN and SVGIG (reference sequence). V shed 8 bases and J shed 6 bases, with 16 bases lying between them. This CDR3 has 13 residues. The CDR3 bases are TGTGCCGGTGGGGCAGGTGGGGATGAAAAACTGTTTTTT. It specifies CAGGAGGDEKLFF. The whole variable domain, remainder taken from reference TRBV30 and TRBJ1-4, is SQTIHQWPATLVQPVGSPLSLECTVEGTSNPNLYWYRQAAGRGLQLLFYSVGIGQISSEVPQNLSASRPQDRQFILSSKKLLLSDSGFYLCAGGAGGDEKLFFGSGTQLSVL.

The chain joins TRBV6-4 to TRBJ1-2, with D possibly TRBD1 on 5 matching bases. The ends were cut back, 5 bases at V and 0 bases at J, with 13 bases in the middle. The germline V gene has CDR1 MRHNA and CDR2 SNTAGT. This CDR3 has 15 residues. For the CDR3, the DNA is TGTGCCAGCAGTCTGGCCGGGACGCCTAACTATGGCTACACCTTC. Its translation is CASSLAGTPNYGYTF.

The table lists this clone with a count of one. The CDR3, as DNA: TGTGCCAGCAGATTAGCGGGGGGAGCGGGGCATGAGCAGTTCTTC. It codes for CASRLAGGAGHEQFF. This rearrangement joins TRBV28 to TRBJ2-1, with 10 nucleotides matching TRBD2. In germline, CDR1 is MDHEN, CDR2 SYDVKM. The J segment lost 8 bases and the V segment lost 6 bases, leaving 10 bases of the junction unmatched. The CDR3 covers 15 residues.

This clone has just one count. The rearrangement uses TRBV9 and TRBJ1-5, with 8 bases fitting TRBD1. Trimming removed 3 bases from V and 7 bases from J; junction bases left unmatched: 3. Looked up from germline, CDR1 is SGDLS and CDR2 is YYNGEE. This CDR3 contains 13 residues. The CDR3 DNA follows: TGTGCCAGCAGCGGAACAGGGGGGCAGCCCCAGCATTTT. Translation: CASSGTGGQPQHF. Variable domain in full (rest from reference TRBV9 and TRBJ1-5): DSGVTQTPKHLITATGQRVTLRCSPRSGDLSVYWYQQSLDQGLQFLIQYYNGEERAKGNILERFSAQQFPDLHSELNLSSLELGDSALYFCASSGTGGQPQHFGDGTRLSIL.

As to this clone: Other DNA sequences from this sample encode an identical CDR3 as well. The V call is TRBV9, the J call TRBJ1-5; D gene unclear. Germline values: CDR1 SGDLS, CDR2 YYNGEE. The CDR3 contains 13 residues. The V and J ends lost 4 bases and 2 bases respectively, with 7 bases between them. The CDR3 nucleotides read TGTGCCAGCAGCCCTTCAGGCAATCAGCCCCAGCATTTT. It codes for CASSPSGNQPQHF.

The CDR3 bases are TGTGCCAGCAGCCAGGTCCGGACAGGGGCTTACGAGCAGTACTTC. This encodes CASSQVRTGAYEQYF. V is TRBV4-2 and J is TRBJ2-7; 9 nucleotides match TRBD1. CDR1 is LGHNA and CDR2 is YNFKEQ in the germline V gene. The CDR3 covers 15 residues. Germline trimming cut 3 bases from V and 4 bases from J; bases unmatched to any gene: 7.

This chain connects TRBV28 to TRBJ2-3; D perhaps matches TRBD1 (5 bases). CDR1 MDHEN and CDR2 SYDVKM come from the germline V gene. The CDR3 has 18 residues. V lost 2 bases and J 0 bases, leaving 18 bases between the germline ends. The CDR3 nucleotides read TGTGCCAGCAGTTTACTTCGTCGTCAGGGCTTGAGCACAGATACGCAGTATTTT. Translating gives CASSLLRRQGLSTDTQYF.

This clone was seen a single time. The chain is built from TRBV27 and TRBJ1-1; D may be TRBD1 (5 bases). Germline CDR1 and CDR2: MNHEY and SMNVEV (reference sequence). V lost 5 bases and J lost 2, with 12 bases in between. The CDR3 sequence is 14 residues long. The CDR3 coding sequence is TGTGCCAGCAGTCCGATGGGGGTTAACACTGAAGCTTTCTTT. Amino acid sequence: CASSPMGVNTEAFF.

For this clone: The junction differs from germline at one of its ends, possibly a read error. The chain joins TRBV15 to TRBJ2-1; 8 positions agree with TRBD1. The CDR3 totals 15 residues. Looked up from germline, CDR1 is LNHNV and CDR2 is YYDKDF (reference sequence). The DNA of the CDR3 is TGTGCCACCAGAAGAGACAGGGGCAAAAACAATGAGCAGTTCTTC. It is translated as CATRRDRGKNNEQFF. The entire variable domain, with the rest obtained from reference TRBV15 and TRBJ2-1, is as follows: DAMVIQNPRYQVTQFGKPVTLSCSQTLNHNVMYWYQQKSSQAPKLLFHYYDKDFNNEADTPDNFQSRRPNTSFCFLDIRSPGLGDTAMYLCATRRDRGKNNEQFFGPGTRLTVL.

V gene TRBV7-9 combines with J gene TRBJ1-3; 7 bases agree with TRBD1. The CDR3 runs 13 residues. V lost 5 bases and J lost 2; bases outside the gene matches: 0. The V gene's germline CDR1 is SEHNR and CDR2 FQNEAQ (reference sequence). Written as DNA, the CDR3 is TGTGCCAGCAGCCAGGGGGCTGGAAACACCATATATTTT. Amino acid sequence: CASSQGAGNTIYF.

The J gene is TRBJ2-7, the V gene TRBV15; D perhaps matches TRBD1 (6 bases). Germline CDR1 and CDR2: LNHNV and YYDKDF (reference sequence). This CDR3 has 13 amino acids. V was shortened by 5 bases and J by 7 bases, with 15 bases between the two germline ends. The CDR3 sequence: CATSHGQRDEQYF. The CDR3 DNA follows: TGTGCCACCAGCCACGGACAGCGCGATGAGCAGTACTTC.

This clone was seen a single time. The sample holds other DNA sequences that translate to the same CDR3. The rearrangement links TRBV5-1 to TRBJ2-7; TRBD1 aligns across 9 bases. Losses at the gene ends were 4 bases for V and 3 bases for J; bases not matched to a gene: 2. The CDR3 is made up of 13 amino acids. The germline gives CDR1 SGHRS, CDR2 YFSETQ. The CDR3 region has the DNA TGCGCCAGCAGCACGGGACAGGGCTACGAGCAGTACTTC. Translated: CASSTGQGYEQYF.

This clone has a single count. This chain joins TRBV6-1 and TRBJ2-2; unclear D gene. The CDR3 runs to 14 residues. Germline CDR1 is MNHNS and CDR2 is SASEGT. Trimming took off 6 bases at V and 9 bases at J, with 17 bases between the two ends. DNA of the CDR3: TGTGCCAGCAGCCCCCTCCCGGCAATGTGGGAGCTGTTTTTT. Translating gives CASSPLPAMWELFF.

This clone showed up just once. The CDR3 nucleotides read TGTGCCAGCAGTACCCCAGGGGGCACTGAAGCTTTCTTT. This codes for CASSTPGGTEAFF. V and J are TRBV28 and TRBJ1-1; the match to TRBD1 covers 7 bases. The CDR3 runs to 13 residues. Germline loops: CDR1 MDHEN, CDR2 SYDVKM. V lost 5 bases to trimming and J lost 4 bases; unmatched junction nucleotides: 4.

The V call is TRBV6-6, the J call TRBJ1-2; 9 bases map to TRBD1. This CDR3 spans 15 amino acids. The ends lost 5 bases at V and 2 bases at J; junction bases unmatched: 6. Germline V gene sequence: CDR1 MNHNY, CDR2 SVGAGI (reference sequence). CDR3 coding DNA: TGTGCCAGCAGTCTCCGGGACAGGGTAAACTATGGCTACACCTTC. Residues: CASSLRDRVNYGYTF.

As to this clone: Other DNA sequences in this specimen translate into the identical CDR3. The V and J genes are TRBV4-1 and TRBJ2-1; TRBD2 aligns across 10 bases. Germline CDR1 is MGHRA and CDR2 is YSYEKL. With V trimmed by 4 bases and J by 4 bases, 4 bases remained unmatched. This CDR3 has 15 residues. The CDR3 reads CASSRVAGGYNEQFF. The CDR3 DNA is TGCGCCAGCAGCCGAGTAGCGGGAGGATACAATGAGCAGTTCTTC.